This is a list of T cell receptor beta chains from one sample in a study of beta chain features in type 1 diabetes. TCRdb's copy holds only in-frame clones and misses some; the assay was immunoSEQ multiplex PCR. The repertoire holds hundreds of thousands of clones, 15% seen once, with 0.093% in the top ten. The sample was naive CD4+ T cells from blood. The receptors originated from a man between 18 and 35 years old in good health. Each CDR3 is given with its conserved first and last residue. D genes are given only for firm matches. A clone size is listed for some rows: how often the clone was seen (once, few, many), or a class if it is expanded.

-	TRBV18	TRBJ2-1	TRBD2	TGTGCCAGCTCACCAGGACTAGGGAATGAGCAGTTCTTC	CASSPGLGNEQFF
-	TRBV7-2	TRBJ2-7	TRBD1	TGTGCCAGCAGCCTATACAGGGGAACCTACGAGCAGTACTTC	CASSLYRGTYEQYF
-	TRBV7-2	TRBJ2-7	TRBD1	TGTGCCAGCAGCGATCGGACAGGGCCGGGCTACGAGCAGTACTTC	CASSDRTGPGYEQYF
-	TRBV6-1	TRBJ2-7	-	TGTGCCAGCAGGGGTCCGGGGAGCTCCTACGAGCAGTACTTC	CASRGPGSSYEQYF
few	TRBV11-2	TRBJ2-1	TRBD2	TGTGCCAGCAGCCCTCGGACTAGAAACAATGAGCAGTTCTTC	CASSPRTRNNEQFF
few	TRBV10-3	TRBJ2-3	TRBD2	TGTGCCATCAGTAGACTAGCGGGAGGACCTAGCACAGATACGCAGTATTTT	CAISRLAGGPSTDTQYF
few	TRBV28	TRBJ1-4	-	TGTGCCAGCGGAGCAACTAATGAAAAACTGTTTTTT	CASGATNEKLFF
-	TRBV9	TRBJ2-2	-	TGTGCCAGCAGCGCACTCGGTGCCGGGGAGCTGTTTTTT	CASSALGAGELFF
-	TRBV10-3	TRBJ2-3	-	TGTGCCATCAGTGAAAGCTTCACGCAGTATTTT	CAISESFTQYF
few	TRBV25-1	TRBJ2-7	-	TGTGCCAGCAGTGAATTCGGGGGAACGTACGAGCAGTACTTC	CASSEFGGTYEQYF
-	TRBV7-2	TRBJ2-7	-	TGTGCCAGCAGCCCACAGGGTTATCGGACCTACGAGCAGTACTTC	CASSPQGYRTYEQYF
-	TRBV13	TRBJ2-3	TRBD2	TGTGCCAGCAGCTTAGGCCGAAGAACTAGCGGGAGCACAGATACGCAGTATTTT	CASSLGRRTSGSTDTQYF
once	TRBV5-1	TRBJ2-7	-	TGCGCCAGCTCCGGGACACCTTCCTACGAGCAGTACTTC	CASSGTPSYEQYF
-	TRBV7-9	TRBJ2-5	TRBD1	TGTGCCAGCAGCACCCGGACAGGGAGAGAGACCCAGTACTTC	CASSTRTGRETQYF
few	TRBV4-3	TRBJ2-3	-	TGCGCCAGCAGCCAAGATCCTGGTGACGGCACAGATACGCAGTATTTT	CASSQDPGDGTDTQYF
-	TRBV4-3	TRBJ2-7	-	TGCGCCAGCAGCCAAGATAATATGCTAATGGCCTACGAGCAGTACTTC	CASSQDNMLMAYEQYF
-	TRBV6-5	TRBJ2-1	-	TGTGCCAGCAGTCCTAGGTATGAGCAGTTCTTC	CASSPRYEQFF
many	TRBV28	TRBJ2-4	-	TGTGCCAGCAGTTTGGCCCTGGACGGTTCAGCCAAAAACATTCAGTACTTC	CASSLALDGSAKNIQYF
-	TRBV6-5	TRBJ2-7	TRBD2	TGTGCCAGCAGAAGCACTAGCGCGGGAGCCTACGAGCAGTACTTC	CASRSTSAGAYEQYF
-	TRBV2	TRBJ2-5	TRBD2	TGTGCCAGCACCTTCGGAGGGACTAGCGGGCAAGAGACCCAGTACTTC	CASTFGGTSGQETQYF
few	TRBV5-1	TRBJ1-2	-	TGCGCCAGCAGCTTAGGGAACTATGGCTACACCTTC	CASSLGNYGYTF
-	TRBV27	TRBJ2-1	TRBD1	TGTGCCAGTTCCGGGACAGGAAGGAATGAGCAGTTCTTC	CASSGTGRNEQFF
few	TRBV30	TRBJ2-5	TRBD1	TGTGCCTGGAGTGTAAAGGGGACAGAAGAGACCCAGTACTTC	CAWSVKGTEETQYF
few	TRBV28	TRBJ1-4	-	TGTGCCAGCAGGGGAACGAGGGAAAAACTGTTTTTT	CASRGTREKLFF
few	TRBV4-1	TRBJ2-3	TRBD2	TGCGCCAGCAGCCAAGGGGGACTAGCGGGAAAGGCAGATACGCAGTATTTT	CASSQGGLAGKADTQYF
-	TRBV28	TRBJ2-7	-	TGTGCCAGCAGTTTAAGCGCCCTCGGGTCCTACGAGCAGTACTTC	CASSLSALGSYEQYF
few	TRBV19	TRBJ2-7	-	TGTGCCAGTAGTATTCCGGACGGGTCCTACGAGCAGTACTTC	CASSIPDGSYEQYF